This T cell receptor beta chain derives from a study of T cells in Graves' hyperthyroidism and ophthalmopathy. Germline V gene data show CDR1 as KGHDR and CDR2 as SFDVKD. The CDR3 sequence is 14 residues long. V lost 6 bases and J 2 bases, leaving 11 bases between the germline ends. Researchers amplified the TCR beta CDR3 regions from RNA transcripts. A first-round RT-PCR of the TCR CDR3 used the HTBI primer set. MiXCR, run by TCRdb on the multiplex PCR reads, gives a single entry per CDR3 protein. Of approximately 590,000 distinct CDR3 sequences in the sample, under 60% were seen once. Study results and caveats: Before onset, ophthalmopathy was predicted by the model a median roughly 6.8 months earlier. Ophthalmopathy and stable hyperthyroidism were separated by a 13 V-J model.

About this clonotype: Its antigen is as yet unknown.

This receptor was obtained from a woman aged 18-29 years with Graves' hyperthyroidism. V is TRBV24-1 and J is TRBJ2-3, with D maybe TRBD1 (6 bases). The specimen sequenced was peripheral blood or thyroid tissue (not recorded which). CDR3 DNA sequence: TGTGCCACCAGTTTGAACAGGGACACAGATACGCAGTATTTT. Translation: CATSLNRDTDTQYF.